Sequencing of this T cell receptor (beta chain) was carried out in a study of blood T cells in healthy people across ages. Notes on the study in general: Roughly linear age-related decline in beta diversity appeared, significant by age around 36. For the donors, CMV status was unknown and possibly confounded expanded clonotype changes. Both higher diversity and more naive CD4+ cells marked long-lived donors when set against aged donors.

From germline, CDR1 is DFQATT and CDR2 SNEGSKA (reference sequence). This CDR3 region has 11 residues. Deletions cut 5 bases from V and 8 bases from J, with 12 bases between. A sample-barcoded 5' primer and a J-beta primer mix were used in a second PCR of roughly 7 to 11 cycles. TCRdb re-analysed the 5' RACE reads in MiXCR, keeping a single row per CDR3 protein. Among about 1.8 million distinct CDR3 sequences listed, less than 50% were seen once. As regards this clonotype: Antigen: not known.

The TCR comes from a woman aged 35 to 49 in good health. The sequenced material came from blood. This rearrangement joins TRBV20-1 to TRBJ1-2, with TRBD1 as a possible D gene (6 bases). CDR3 sequence: CSAGGTFGYTF. CDR3 DNA: TGCAGTGCTGGCGGGACATTCGGCTACACCTTC.